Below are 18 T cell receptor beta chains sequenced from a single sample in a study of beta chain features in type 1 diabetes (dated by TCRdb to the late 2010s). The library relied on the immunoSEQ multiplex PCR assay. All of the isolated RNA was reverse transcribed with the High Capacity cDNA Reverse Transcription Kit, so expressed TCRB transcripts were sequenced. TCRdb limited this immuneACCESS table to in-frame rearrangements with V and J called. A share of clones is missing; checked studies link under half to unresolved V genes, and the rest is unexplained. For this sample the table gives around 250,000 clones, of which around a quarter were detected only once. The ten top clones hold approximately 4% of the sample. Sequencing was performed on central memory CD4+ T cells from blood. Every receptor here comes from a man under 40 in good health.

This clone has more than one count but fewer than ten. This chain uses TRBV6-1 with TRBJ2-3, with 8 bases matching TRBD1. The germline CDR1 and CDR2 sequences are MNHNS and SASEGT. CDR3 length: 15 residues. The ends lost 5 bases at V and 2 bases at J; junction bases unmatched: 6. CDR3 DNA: TGTGCCAGCAGTCTAGACAGGGGTAACACAGATACGCAGTATTTT. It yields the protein CASSLDRGNTDTQYF.

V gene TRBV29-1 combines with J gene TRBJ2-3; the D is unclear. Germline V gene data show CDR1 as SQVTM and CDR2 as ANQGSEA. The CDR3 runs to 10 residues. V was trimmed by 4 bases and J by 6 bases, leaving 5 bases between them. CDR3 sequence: CSVGMDTQYF. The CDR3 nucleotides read TGCAGCGTTGGAATGGATACGCAGTATTTT.

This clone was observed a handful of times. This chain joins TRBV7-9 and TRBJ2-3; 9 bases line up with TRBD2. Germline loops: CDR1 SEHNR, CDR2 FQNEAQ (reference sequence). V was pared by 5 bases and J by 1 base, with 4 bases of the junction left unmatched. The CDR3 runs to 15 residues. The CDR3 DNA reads TGTGCCAGCAGCCCTTTAGCGGGGGGCACAGATACGCAGTATTTT. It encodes CASSPLAGGTDTQYF.

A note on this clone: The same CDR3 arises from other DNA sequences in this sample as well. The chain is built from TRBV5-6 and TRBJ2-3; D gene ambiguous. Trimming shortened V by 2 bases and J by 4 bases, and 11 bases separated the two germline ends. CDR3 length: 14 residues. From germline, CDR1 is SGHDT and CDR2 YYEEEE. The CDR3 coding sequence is TGTGCCAGCAGCTTTGGCCCCCGTGCAGATACGCAGTATTTT. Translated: CASSFGPRADTQYF.

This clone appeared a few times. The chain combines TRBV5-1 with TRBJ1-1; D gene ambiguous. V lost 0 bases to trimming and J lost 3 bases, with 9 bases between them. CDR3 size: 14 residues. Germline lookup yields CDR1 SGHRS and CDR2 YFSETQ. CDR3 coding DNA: TGCGCCAGCAGCTTGGTGGCTGGGGACACTGAAGCTTTCTTT. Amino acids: CASSLVAGDTEAFF.

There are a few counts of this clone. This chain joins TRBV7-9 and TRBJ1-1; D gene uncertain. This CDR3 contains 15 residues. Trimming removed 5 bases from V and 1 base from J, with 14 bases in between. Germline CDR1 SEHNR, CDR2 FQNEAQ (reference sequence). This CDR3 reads CASSTRGSPNTEAFF. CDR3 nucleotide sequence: TGTGCCAGCAGCACGAGAGGGTCCCCGAACACTGAAGCTTTCTTT.

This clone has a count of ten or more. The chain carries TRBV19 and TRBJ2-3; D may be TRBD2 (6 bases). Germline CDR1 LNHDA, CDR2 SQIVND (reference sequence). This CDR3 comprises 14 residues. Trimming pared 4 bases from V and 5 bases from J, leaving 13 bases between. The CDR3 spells CASSRQRAGDTQYF. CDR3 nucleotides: TGTGCCAGTAGTAGGCAGCGGGCTGGAGATACGCAGTATTTT.

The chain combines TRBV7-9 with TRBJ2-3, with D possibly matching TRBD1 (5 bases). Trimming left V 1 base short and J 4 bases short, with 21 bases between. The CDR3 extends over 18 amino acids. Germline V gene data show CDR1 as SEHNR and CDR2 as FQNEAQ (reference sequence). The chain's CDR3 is CASSLEYGKGRRADTQYF. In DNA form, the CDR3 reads TGTGCCAGCAGCTTAGAATATGGGAAGGGGCGTCGTGCAGATACGCAGTATTTT.

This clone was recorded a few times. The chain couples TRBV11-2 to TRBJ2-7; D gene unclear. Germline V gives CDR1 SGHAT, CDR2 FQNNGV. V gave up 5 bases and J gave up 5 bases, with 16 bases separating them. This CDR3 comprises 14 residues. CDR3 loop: CASSPDGEFHEQYF. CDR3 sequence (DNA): TGTGCCAGCAGCCCGGATGGAGAGTTCCACGAGCAGTACTTC.

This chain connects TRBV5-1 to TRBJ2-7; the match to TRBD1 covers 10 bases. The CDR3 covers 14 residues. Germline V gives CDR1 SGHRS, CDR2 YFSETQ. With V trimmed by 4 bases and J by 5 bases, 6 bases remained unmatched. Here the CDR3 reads CASSPLGQGNEQYF. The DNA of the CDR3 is TGCGCCAGCAGCCCACTGGGACAGGGGAACGAGCAGTACTTC.

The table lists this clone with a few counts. Written as DNA, the CDR3 is TGTGCCAGCAGCGAGGGAGCCCCCTCCAGAGGTGAGCAGTTCTTC. Its protein is CASSEGAPSRGEQFF. This rearrangement joins TRBV9 to TRBJ2-1; D is possibly TRBD2 (5 bases). V lost 3 bases to trimming and J lost 9 bases, with 19 bases between them. Germline CDR1 and CDR2: SGDLS and YYNGEE. The length of the CDR3 is 15 residues.

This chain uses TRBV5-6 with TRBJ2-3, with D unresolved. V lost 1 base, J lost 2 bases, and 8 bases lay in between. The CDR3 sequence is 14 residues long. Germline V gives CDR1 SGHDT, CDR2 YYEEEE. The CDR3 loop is CASSLTRNTDTQYF. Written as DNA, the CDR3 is TGTGCCAGCAGCTTGACTCGTAACACAGATACGCAGTATTTT.

CDR3 residues: CASSPGQGGSDEQYF. CDR3 DNA: TGTGCCAGCAGCCCGGGACAGGGAGGATCCGACGAGCAGTACTTC. The genes are TRBV7-2 and TRBJ2-7, with TRBD1 matching 9 bases. With V trimmed by 5 bases and J by 5 bases, 10 bases remained unmatched. CDR1 and CDR2 from the germline V gene are SGHTA and FQGNSA. The CDR3 is made up of 15 amino acids. The variable domain in full, with the rest retrieved from reference TRBV7-2 and TRBJ2-7, is GAGVSQSPSNKVTEKGKDVELRCDPISGHTALYWYRQSLGQGLEFLIYFQGNSAPDKSGLPSDRFSAERTGGSVSTLTIQRTQQEDSAVYLCASSPGQGGSDEQYFGPGTRLTVT.

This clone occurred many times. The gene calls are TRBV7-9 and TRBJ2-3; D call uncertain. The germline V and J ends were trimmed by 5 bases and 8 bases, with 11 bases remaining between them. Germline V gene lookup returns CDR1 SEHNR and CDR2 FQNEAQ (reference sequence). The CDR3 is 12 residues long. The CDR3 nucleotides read TGTGCCAGCAGCCCCGATACAAGTACGCAGTATTTT. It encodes CASSPDTSTQYF.

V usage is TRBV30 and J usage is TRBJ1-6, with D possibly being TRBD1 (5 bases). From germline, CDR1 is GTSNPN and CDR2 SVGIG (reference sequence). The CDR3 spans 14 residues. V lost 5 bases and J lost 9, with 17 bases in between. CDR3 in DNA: TGTGCCTGGGGGATCGGCGGGGACTCTTCACCCCTCCACTTT. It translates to CAWGIGGDSSPLHF.

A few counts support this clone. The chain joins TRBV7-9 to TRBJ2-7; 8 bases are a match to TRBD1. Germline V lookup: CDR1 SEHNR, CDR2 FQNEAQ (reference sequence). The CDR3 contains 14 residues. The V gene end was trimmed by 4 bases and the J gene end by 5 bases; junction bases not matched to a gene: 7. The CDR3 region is CASSSQTGVHEQYF. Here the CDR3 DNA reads TGTGCCAGCAGCTCACAGACAGGGGTCCACGAGCAGTACTTC.

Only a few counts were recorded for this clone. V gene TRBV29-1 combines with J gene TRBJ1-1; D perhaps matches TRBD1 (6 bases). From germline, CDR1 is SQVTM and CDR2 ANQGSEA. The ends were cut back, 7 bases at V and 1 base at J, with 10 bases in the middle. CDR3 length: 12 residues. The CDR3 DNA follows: TGCAGCGGGAGGACAGCGAACACTGAAGCTTTCTTT. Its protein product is CSGRTANTEAFF.

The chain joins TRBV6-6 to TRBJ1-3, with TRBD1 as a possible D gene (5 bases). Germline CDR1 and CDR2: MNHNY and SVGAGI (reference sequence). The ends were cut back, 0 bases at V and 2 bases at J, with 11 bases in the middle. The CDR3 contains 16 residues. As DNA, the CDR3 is TGTGCCAGCAGTTACTCAAGGGGCGGAGCTGGAAACACCATATATTTT. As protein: CASSYSRGGAGNTIYF.